One and the same sample provided the 28 T cell receptor beta chains below, sequenced in a study of blood T cell repertoires in COVID-19. The assay was immunoSEQ multiplex PCR, and TCRdb's table has in-frame clones only and misses some. The data show hundreds of thousands of clones, about 88% seen once. The sequenced sample consisted of peripheral blood. Every receptor here comes from a man aged 65 to 85 with acute or convalescent COVID-19.

The chain couples TRBV14 to TRBJ2-1; D is uncertain. Germline CDR1 and CDR2: SGHDN and FVKESK. The CDR3 is 15 amino acids. With 2 bases removed from V and 8 bases from J, the gap between germline ends came to 16 bases. In DNA form, the CDR3 reads TGTGCCAGCAGCCAACTCGGTCGCCCCGGTGATGAGCAGTTCTTC. This translates into CASSQLGRPGDEQFF. Variable domain in full (rest from reference TRBV14 and TRBJ2-1): EAGVTQFPSHSVIEKGQTVTLRCDPISGHDNLYWYRRVMGKEIKFLLHFVKESKQDESGMPNNRFLAERTGGTYSTLKVQPAELEDSGVYFCASSQLGRPGDEQFFGPGTRLTVL.

The chain couples TRBV28 to TRBJ1-5; TRBD1 aligns across 9 bases. Germline CDR1 reads MDHEN; CDR2 reads SYDVKM. This CDR3 is 17 amino acids long. Unmatched junction bases numbered 12, after V lost 8 bases and J lost 1 base. In DNA, the CDR3 is TGTGCCAGCGGATCTTTACAGGGGGCTTCGAGCAATCAGCCCCAGCATTTT. It is translated as CASGSLQGASSNQPQHF.

This clone appeared a single time. The J gene is TRBJ2-7, the V gene TRBV28; the D gene is possibly TRBD2 (6 bases). Trimming took off 3 bases at V and 4 bases at J, with 13 bases between the two ends. In germline, CDR1 is MDHEN, CDR2 SYDVKM. The CDR3 is 14 residues long. CDR3 sequence: CASSFRQGLYEQYF. CDR3 DNA sequence: TGTGCCAGCAGTTTCCGTCAGGGACTTTACGAGCAGTACTTC.

J is TRBJ1-1 and V is TRBV19; weak D call: TRBD1 (6 bases). The CDR3 runs 15 residues. Germline V lookup: CDR1 LNHDA, CDR2 SQIVND (reference sequence). V shed 4 bases and J shed 2 bases, with 14 bases lying between them. This chain's CDR3 is CASSKQGSTNTEAFF. The CDR3 bases are TGTGCCAGTAGTAAACAGGGTTCGACCAACACTGAAGCTTTCTTT.

The table lists this clone with many counts. This CDR3 reads CASRAQGSDSPLHF. In nucleotides, the CDR3 is TGTGCCAGTAGGGCACAGGGAAGCGATTCACCCCTCCACTTT. V gene TRBV19 combines with J gene TRBJ1-6, with a tentative D call TRBD1 (6 bases). The CDR3 spans 14 residues. V gave up 6 bases and J gave up 8 bases, with 14 bases separating them. In germline, CDR1 is LNHDA, CDR2 SQIVND (reference sequence).

The gene calls are TRBV6-2 or TRBV6-3 and TRBJ2-3; TRBD1 matches 7 bases. CDR3 length: 15 residues. Germline V gene lookup returns CDR1 MNHEY and CDR2 SVGEGT. V shed 5 bases and J 1 base; nucleotides not matched to a gene: 6. The CDR3, as DNA: TGTGCCAGCAGTAACATTGGACAGGGCACAGATACGCAGTATTTT. This translates into CASSNIGQGTDTQYF.

The V gene is TRBV18, the J gene TRBJ1-1, with TRBD1 matching 7 bases. The germline V gene has CDR1 KGHSH and CDR2 LQKENI. The V and J ends lost 6 bases and 8 bases, in that order; junction bases with no gene match: 9. The CDR3 runs 13 residues. The CDR3 region is CASSPGTAQEAFF. The CDR3 DNA reads as TGTGCCAGCTCTCCCGGGACAGCTCAAGAAGCTTTCTTT.

This chain uses TRBV6-5 with TRBJ1-5, with 7 bases matching TRBD1. Germline V gene sequence: CDR1 MNHEY, CDR2 SVGAGI. V was pared by 8 bases and J by 7 bases, with 11 bases of the junction left unmatched. CDR3 length: 14 amino acids. The CDR3 DNA reads TGTGCCAGCGGAGGGAGACAGGGTAGGCAGCCCCAGCATTTT. Translation: CASGGRQGRQPQHF.

The chain employs TRBV21-1 and TRBJ2-4; the table's D call TRBD1 went unverified against the DNA. TRBV21-1 corresponds to a pseudogene. The CDR3 runs to 14 residues. CDR3 bases: TGTGCCAGCAACCGAGGACAGGTAAAGGACATTCAGTACTTC. Protein product: CASNRGQVKDIQYF.

V usage is TRBV7-2 and J usage is TRBJ1-4; D unclear. Germline CDR1 is SGHTA and CDR2 is FQGNSA. This CDR3 comprises 13 residues. V was pared by 4 bases and J by 5 bases, with 8 bases between. CDR3 in amino acids: CASSSGQNEKLFF. CDR3 nucleotide sequence: TGTGCCAGCAGCTCAGGTCAGAATGAAAAACTGTTTTTT. The full variable domain, its missing parts supplied by reference TRBV7-2 and TRBJ1-4, is GAGVSQSPSNKVTEKGKDVELRCDPISGHTALYWYRQSLGQGLEFLIYFQGNSAPDKSGLPSDRFSAERTGGSVSTLTIQRTQQEDSAVYLCASSSGQNEKLFFGSGTQLSVL.

The chain is built from TRBV6-5 and TRBJ1-1; no clear D gene. Per the germline V gene, CDR1 is MNHEY and CDR2 is SVGAGI. The V end lost 8 bases, the J end lost 0 bases, and 4 bases lay between the germline ends. The CDR3 is 11 amino acids. The CDR3 loop is CASQMNTEAFF. Here the CDR3 DNA reads TGTGCCAGCCAGATGAACACTGAAGCTTTCTTT.

The CDR3 nucleotides are TGCGCCAGCAGCCAAAACGTCGAAATAGGGGGATCCAAAAACATTCAGTACTTC. Amino acids: CASSQNVEIGGSKNIQYF. This chain connects TRBV4-1 to TRBJ2-4; weak D call: TRBD1 (6 bases). V was cut by 2 bases and J by 2 bases, with 19 bases left in between. This CDR3 is 18 amino acids long. Germline V lookup: CDR1 MGHRA, CDR2 YSYEKL.

The genes are TRBV24-1 and TRBJ2-7; 10 positions agree with TRBD1. The V segment lost 2 bases and the J segment 3 bases; nucleotides outside the gene matches: 6. Germline loops: CDR1 KGHDR, CDR2 SFDVKD. The CDR3 is 16 residues long. CDR3 nucleotide sequence: TGTGCCACCAGTGATTCGGGACAGGGGAGCCTCTACGAGCAGTACTTC. It is translated as CATSDSGQGSLYEQYF.

This clone was recorded once. This chain uses TRBV5-6 with TRBJ1-4, with D perhaps TRBD1 (5 bases). The CDR3 covers 17 residues. The germline V gene has CDR1 SGHDT and CDR2 YYEEEE. Trimming took 0 bases from V and 2 from J, leaving 14 bases between them. This CDR3 reads CASSLVGDWGTNEKLFF. The CDR3 DNA follows: TGTGCCAGCAGCTTGGTAGGCGACTGGGGCACTAATGAAAAACTGTTTTTT.

The CDR3 protein is CASSRDRGNQPQHF. The CDR3 DNA reads as TGTGCCAGCAGTCGGGACAGGGGGAACCAGCCCCAGCATTTT. The chain couples TRBV27 to TRBJ1-5; 11 bases match TRBD1. The V segment lost 5 bases and the J segment 7 bases; nucleotides outside the gene matches: 4. There are 14 residues in the CDR3. Germline CDR1 reads MNHEY; CDR2 reads SMNVEV (reference sequence).

The gene calls are TRBV6-2 or TRBV6-3 and TRBJ1-5, with 9 bases identical to TRBD1. V shed 5 bases, J shed 3 bases, and the junction held 2 bases outside the gene matches. The CDR3 is 14 residues long. The germline V gene has CDR1 MNHEY and CDR2 SVGEGT. CDR3 residues: CASSRDRDNQPQHF. CDR3 coding DNA: TGTGCCAGCAGTCGGGACAGGGACAATCAGCCCCAGCATTTT.

The rearrangement joins TRBV4-1 to TRBJ2-5, with D possibly matching TRBD1 (6 bases). This CDR3 comprises 14 residues. Trimming pared 1 base from V and 5 bases from J, leaving 11 bases between. Germline CDR1 MGHRA, CDR2 YSYEKL. The CDR3 loop is CASSQAGALETQYF. The CDR3 DNA reads as TGCGCCAGCAGCCAAGCAGGGGCCCTGGAGACCCAGTACTTC.

The J gene is TRBJ2-7, the V gene TRBV29-1; 8 bases fit TRBD2. The CDR3 runs 14 residues. V trimming: 5 bases; J trimming: 3 bases; junction bases outside the gene matches: 9. Per germline, CDR1 SQVTM and CDR2 ANQGSEA. For the CDR3, the DNA is TGCAGCGTTTCCTTGCGGGAGGTCTACTACGAGCAGTACTTC. As protein: CSVSLREVYYEQYF.

The chain is built from TRBV6-1 and TRBJ2-1, with 11 bases identical to TRBD2. The CDR3 is 16 residues long. The germline CDR1 and CDR2 sequences are MNHNS and SASEGT. V was clipped by 4 bases and J by 4 bases; unmatched bases: 6. CDR3 DNA: TGTGCCAGCAGTGGACCGACTAGCGGGGCTTACAATGAGCAGTTCTTC. As protein: CASSGPTSGAYNEQFF.

The rearrangement uses TRBV9 and TRBJ2-5, with TRBD2 as a possible D gene (7 bases). The germline V and J ends were trimmed by 2 bases and 3 bases, with 23 bases remaining between them. In germline, CDR1 is SGDLS, CDR2 YYNGEE. The CDR3 contains 18 residues. CDR3 residues: CASSVGARWGGAEETQYF. For the CDR3, the DNA is TGTGCCAGCAGCGTTGGTGCGAGGTGGGGGGGCGCAGAAGAGACCCAGTACTTC.

The chain links TRBV4-1 to TRBJ1-5, with D unresolved. CDR1 is MGHRA and CDR2 is YSYEKL in the germline V gene. The CDR3 is made up of 13 amino acids. V lost 4 bases and J 4 bases, leaving 8 bases between the germline ends. The CDR3 loop reads CASSPQDNQPQHF. CDR3 sequence (DNA): TGCGCCAGCAGCCCGCAGGATAATCAGCCCCAGCATTTT.

The genes are TRBV6-2 or TRBV6-3 and TRBJ1-1, with D perhaps matching TRBD1 (6 bases). Germline CDR1 is MNHEY and CDR2 is SVGEGT. CDR3 length: 13 amino acids. V was trimmed by 6 bases and J by 4 bases, leaving 12 bases between them. CDR3 nucleotides: TGTGCCAGCAGCCACGGCAGGGGCACTGAAGCTTTCTTT. Translating it yields CASSHGRGTEAFF.

The chain couples TRBV28 to TRBJ2-5, with 7 bases fitting TRBD2. V was pared by 3 bases and J by 2 bases, with 6 bases of the junction left unmatched. Germline CDR1 MDHEN, CDR2 SYDVKM. This CDR3 has 15 amino acids. In DNA form, the CDR3 reads TGTGCCAGCAGTTTTCCTGGGGGGGGGCAAGAGACCCAGTACTTC. This sequence encodes CASSFPGGGQETQYF.

This chain links TRBV7-2 with TRBJ2-2, with a tentative D call TRBD2 (6 bases). V lost 4 bases to trimming and J lost 2 bases, with 8 bases between them. This CDR3 contains 14 residues. In germline, CDR1 is SGHTA, CDR2 FQGNSA. CDR3 sequence (DNA): TGTGCCAGCAGCTCGGGACTTAACACCGGGGAGCTGTTTTTT. Amino acids: CASSSGLNTGELFF.

A word on this clone: One junction end does not reproduce the germline sequence, and a read error may be involved. J is TRBJ2-5 and V is TRBV28, with D possibly being TRBD1 (6 bases). Germline assignment: CDR1 MDHEN and CDR2 SYDVKM. The CDR3 is 15 amino acids. The CDR3 bases are TGTACCAGCAGTCTCACCGGGACACAGGACCAGACCCAGTACTTC. Protein: CTSSLTGTQDQTQYF.

Turning to this clone: The sample has other DNA sequences that encode this CDR3 too. The chain joins TRBV28 to TRBJ1-1; possibly TRBD1 for D (6 bases). CDR3 length: 15 residues. Trimming removed 6 bases from V and 0 bases from J, with 14 bases in between. Looked up from germline, CDR1 is MDHEN and CDR2 is SYDVKM. CDR3 loop: CASSPTGKMNTEAFF. The CDR3 nucleotides are TGTGCCAGCAGCCCAACAGGGAAAATGAACACTGAAGCTTTCTTT.

The CDR3 spells CTSDSSGNTIYF. The CDR3 DNA reads TGTACATCTGACAGTTCTGGAAACACCATATATTTT. The chain is built from TRBV25-1 and TRBJ1-3; tentative D call: TRBD1 (5 bases). The CDR3 has 12 amino acids. Per germline, CDR1 MGHDK and CDR2 SYGVNS.

Details on this clone: The sample carries other DNA sequences with the same CDR3. This rearrangement joins TRBV3-1 (or the pseudogene TRBV3-2) to TRBJ2-3, with TRBD2 matching over 8 bases. The germline V gene has CDR1 LGHDT and CDR2 YNNKEL (reference sequence). V trimming: 0 bases; J trimming: 8 bases; junction bases outside the gene matches: 4. The CDR3 covers 14 residues. CDR3 coding DNA: TGTGCCAGCAGCCAAGAGGGGGCGGGGGGTACGCAGTATTTT. This codes for CASSQEGAGGTQYF.